This T cell receptor beta chain is drawn from a study of T cells in localized non-small cell lung cancer. Findings and limits, study-wide: Paired adjacent lung recovered a median approximately 57 of the top 100 tumor clones. In uninvolved adjacent lung, T cell clonality reached its highest value, exceeding tumor. A raised T cell density in blood coincided with lengthier overall survival.

V lost 8 bases and J lost 6, with 17 bases in between. CDR3 length: 14 residues. The germline CDR1 and CDR2 sequences are SGDLS and YYNGEE. The data were produced by immunoSEQ multiplex PCR, yet TCRdb's version contains in-frame clones alone and is incomplete. The table includes about 57,000 clones, roughly 92% detected once. With regard to this clone: The antigen is undetermined.

This receptor was identified in a man between 40 and 75 years old with stage I lung adenocarcinoma. The specimen was peripheral blood, collected before any cancer treatment. This sequence joins TRBV9 and TRBJ2-2; the D gene is possibly TRBD1 (5 bases). The CDR3 is CASGTGLTSGELFF. In DNA form, the CDR3 reads TGTGCCAGTGGTACAGGTCTGACCTCCGGGGAGCTGTTTTTT.